This passage covers 19 T cell receptor beta chains from one sample sequenced in a study of blood T cell repertoires in COVID-19. Produced via immunoSEQ multiplex PCR; TCRdb's table is partial and in-frame only. In the table there are some 200,000 clones, roughly 87% of which are singletons. Sequenced input: peripheral blood. All receptors derive from a woman aged 18-35 years who had recovered from COVID-19.

As for this clone: Other DNA sequences from this sample encode an identical CDR3 as well. This chain joins TRBV30 and TRBJ1-5; D may be TRBD1 (5 bases). CDR1 is GTSNPN and CDR2 is SVGIG in the germline V gene (reference sequence). CDR3 length: 13 residues. Trimming took 2 bases from V and 4 from J, leaving 9 bases between them. CDR3 region: CAWSRQGNQPQHF. CDR3 DNA: TGTGCCTGGAGTAGGCAGGGTAATCAGCCCCAGCATTTT.

This clone is medium-sized. The V call is TRBV24-1, the J call TRBJ2-7; TRBD1 matches at 7 bases. The ends lost 7 bases at V and 2 bases at J; junction bases unmatched: 7. From germline, CDR1 is KGHDR and CDR2 SFDVKD. CDR3 length: 14 amino acids. CDR3 nucleotides: TGTGCCACCAGCCAGACAGGGTTTCCCTACGAGCAGTACTTC. It is translated as CATSQTGFPYEQYF.

The chain's CDR3 is CASSPRRTHLSYEQYF. The CDR3 DNA follows: TGTGCCAGCAGCCCCAGACGGACACACCTCTCCTACGAGCAGTACTTC. The chain recombines TRBV9 with TRBJ2-7; possibly TRBD1 for D (5 bases). V was pared by 4 bases and J by 0 bases, with 17 bases between. CDR1 SGDLS and CDR2 YYNGEE come from the germline V gene. The CDR3 contains 16 residues.

V and J are TRBV27 and TRBJ1-2; D remains unclear. The CDR3 extends over 15 amino acids. Germline loops: CDR1 MNHEY, CDR2 SMNVEV (reference sequence). Trimming took off 0 bases at V and 8 bases at J, with 16 bases between the two ends. The CDR3 loop is CASSLSTWSLEGYTF. CDR3 coding DNA: TGTGCCAGCAGTTTATCCACGTGGTCGTTGGAGGGCTACACCTTC.

This chain connects TRBV4-2 to TRBJ2-2, with TRBD1 identical over 8 bases. This CDR3 contains 16 residues. V trimming: 3 bases; J trimming: 3 bases; junction bases outside the gene matches: 6. Per the germline V gene, CDR1 is LGHNA and CDR2 is YNFKEQ. CDR3 bases: TGTGCCAGCAGCCAGGTACAGGGGGGTGACACCGGGGAGCTGTTTTTT. Translating gives CASSQVQGGDTGELFF.

The CDR3 here is CASSQGQGDYGYTF. CDR3 bases: TGTGCCAGCTCACAGGGACAGGGGGACTATGGCTACACCTTC. The chain is built from TRBV18 and TRBJ1-2, with TRBD1 identical over 11 bases. Unmatched junction bases numbered 1, after V lost 4 bases and J lost 3 bases. This CDR3 has 14 residues. Germline V gene data show CDR1 as KGHSH and CDR2 as LQKENI.

The chain has TRBV5-6 and TRBJ1-2; TRBD1 is a possible D gene (6 bases). CDR1 SGHDT and CDR2 YYEEEE come from the germline V gene. The V end lost 0 bases, the J end lost 7 bases, and 13 bases lay between the germline ends. This CDR3 has 14 amino acids. This chain's CDR3 is CASSLGQGRVGYTF. The CDR3 bases are TGTGCCAGCAGCTTGGGTCAGGGGCGGGTTGGCTACACCTTC.

The chain carries TRBV6-5 and TRBJ1-6; 8 bases map to TRBD1. CDR3 size: 14 residues. The germline V gene has CDR1 MNHEY and CDR2 SVGAGI. With V trimmed by 6 bases and J by 10 bases, 8 bases remained unmatched. CDR3 coding DNA: TGTGCCAGCAGACTCGGACAGGGCGGGTCACCCCTCCACTTT. Amino acid sequence: CASRLGQGGSPLHF.

This chain links TRBV3-1 (or the pseudogene TRBV3-2) with TRBJ2-5; 10 bases are a match to TRBD2. V gave up 4 bases and J gave up 5 bases; unmatched junction bases: 10. This CDR3 comprises 16 residues. CDR1 LGHDT and CDR2 YNNKEL come from the germline V gene (reference sequence). Here the CDR3 DNA reads TGTGCCAGCAGCCTCCAGACTAGCGGGTTGTGGGAGACCCAGTACTTC. This sequence encodes CASSLQTSGLWETQYF.

The gene calls are TRBV29-1 and TRBJ2-5; D perhaps matches TRBD1 (7 bases). The CDR3 spans 14 residues. Germline V gene lookup returns CDR1 SQVTM and CDR2 ANQGSEA. V was cut by 7 bases and J by 4 bases, with 19 bases left in between. The CDR3 DNA reads TGCAGCGCCTCGGAGGGGGCGCTAACAGAGACCCAGTACTTC. It codes for CSASEGALTETQYF.

This chain joins TRBV7-8 and TRBJ2-7; D ambiguous. Trimming stripped 5 bases from V and 2 bases from J, with 4 bases between. CDR3 length equals 11 residues. Germline CDR1 is SGHVS and CDR2 is FQNEAQ. This CDR3 is CASSRTYEQYF. The CDR3, as DNA: TGTGCCAGCAGCCGCACCTACGAGCAGTACTTC.

This clone was observed a single time. The DNA for the CDR3 is TGTGCCAGCAGTCTACACCCCGGGGACACTGAAGCTTTCTTT. This translates into CASSLHPGDTEAFF. The chain carries TRBV6-2 or TRBV6-3 and TRBJ1-1; no clear D gene. Germline V gives CDR1 MNHEY, CDR2 SVGEGT. The CDR3 spans 14 residues. Trimming took 5 bases from V and 3 from J, leaving 13 bases between them.

The rearrangement links TRBV6-5 to TRBJ1-1, with D hard to call. CDR3 length: 14 residues. V was pared by 6 bases and J by 1 base, with 12 bases between. Per germline, CDR1 MNHEY and CDR2 SVGAGI. The CDR3 DNA is TGTGCCAGCAGAACTAAGGCGGAGAACACTGAAGCTTTCTTT. This gives the protein CASRTKAENTEAFF.

The V call is TRBV4-3, the J call TRBJ2-7; D uncertain. V dropped 0 bases and J dropped 4 bases, with 16 bases sitting between them. The CDR3 spans 16 residues. The germline V gene has CDR1 LGHNA and CDR2 YSLEER. The DNA of the CDR3 is TGCGCCAGCAGCCAAGAGTTGGCTAGAATGGCTTACGAGCAGTACTTC. The encoded protein is CASSQELARMAYEQYF.

This clone was seen only once. The CDR3 sequence: CASQRGSGANTIYF. The CDR3 region has the DNA TGTGCCAGCCAAAGGGGGTCTGGGGCTAACACCATATATTTT. The chain has TRBV7-9 and TRBJ1-3; D is possibly TRBD1 (6 bases). The CDR3 loop spans 14 amino acids. Trimming cost V 8 bases and J 7 bases, with 18 bases left between them. Looked up from germline, CDR1 is SEHNR and CDR2 is FQNEAQ (reference sequence). Full variable domain (rest looked up from reference TRBV7-9 and TRBJ1-3): DTGVSQNPRHKITKRGQNVTFRCDPISEHNRLYWYRQTLGQGPEFLTYFQNEAQLEKSRLLSDRFSAERPKGSFSTLEIQRTEQGDSAMYLCASQRGSGANTIYFGEGSWLTVV.

The chain combines TRBV7-9 with TRBJ1-2, with TRBD1 matching over 9 bases. The CDR3 length is 15 residues. Germline assignment: CDR1 SEHNR and CDR2 FQNEAQ (reference sequence). With V trimmed by 6 bases and J by 2 bases, 7 bases remained unmatched. For the CDR3, the DNA is TGTGCCAGCAGTATCGGGACAGGGTGGAACTATGGCTACACCTTC. Translating it yields CASSIGTGWNYGYTF.

This chain connects TRBV12-3 or TRBV12-4 to TRBJ1-3; D unclear. Deletions cut 7 bases from V and 0 bases from J, with 7 bases between. CDR3 length: 13 residues. This CDR3 is CASTRFSGNTIYF. DNA for the CDR3: TGTGCCAGCACTAGGTTCTCTGGAAACACCATATATTTT.

The sample holds a few counts of this clone. This chain uses TRBV5-1 with TRBJ2-1; 14 nucleotides line up with TRBD2. V was clipped by 4 bases and J by 9 bases; unmatched bases: 9. CDR3 length: 16 amino acids. Germline V gene lookup returns CDR1 SGHRS and CDR2 YFSETQ. This CDR3 is CASSAGLAGGLVEQFF. The CDR3, as DNA: TGCGCCAGCAGCGCAGGACTAGCGGGAGGATTGGTTGAGCAGTTCTTC.

The V and J genes are TRBV4-1 and TRBJ2-1; 8 nucleotides match TRBD2. The CDR3 sequence is 15 residues long. Germline V gene data show CDR1 as MGHRA and CDR2 as YSYEKL. The junction had 9 bases not matched to a gene; V was cut back by 11 bases and J by 0 bases. CDR3 coding DNA: TGCGCCGAGGGGGTAGCGGGAAGCTCCTACAATGAGCAGTTCTTC. Translating gives CAEGVAGSSYNEQFF.